This T cell receptor beta chain was captured by sequencing in a study of vaccination and CD4 T cells after COVID-19 (dated by TCRdb to between 2021 and 2022). Turning to the overall study: The convalescent cohort included six males and four females, with two Hispanic individuals, seven Caucasians, two Asians and one multiracial person. Each participant got two doses of either the Pfizer-BioNTech BNT162b2 vaccine (n=8) or the Moderna mRNA-1273 vaccine (n=2). Post-COVID blood samples were collected from convalescent patients a median of about 92 days after diagnosis, with a range of roughly 30 to 161 days. Post-vaccine blood samples were taken a median of around 70 days after the second vaccine dose, with a range of 14 to 241 days. Culture stimuli were overlapping spike peptide pools from SARS-CoV-2 and from the common cold coronaviruses HCoV-NL63, HCoV-OC43 and HCoV-229E. Control cultures received a CEFX viral epitope pool as the positive control, an HIV-1 Nef peptide pool as the negative control, or no peptide. In 10 COVID-19 convalescent patients and a few infection-naive healthy vaccine recipients, researchers compared the spike-specific CD4+ TCR repertoire from before mRNA vaccination with the repertoire from after.

The treatment or condition label for this specimen denotes: roughly 10-day PBMC culture with coronavirus spike peptide pools or control peptides (ViraFEST assay). To expand antigen-specific T cells with peptide pools and then pick out the expanded clonotypes through TCR sequencing, the study relied on the ViraFEST assay. Healthy vaccine recipients had no prior SARS-CoV-2 infection, confirmed by negative nucleocapsid antibody tests before and after vaccination. Each well held approximately 2 million PBMCs cultured in IMDM containing about 5% human AB serum and 9 to 10 IU/ml IL-2, with 10 ug/ml peptide pools added. On days 3 and 7, half of the culture medium was replaced with fresh IL-2-containing medium. After 10 to 11 days of culture, CD4+ T cells were isolated by negative selection with the EasySep CD4+ T cell isolation kit. Ficoll-Paque Plus gradient centrifugation was used to isolate PBMCs from whole blood, and the isolated PBMCs were then either used fresh or cryopreserved at -140C. Each culture condition was generally run in triplicate wells.

Library construction relied on PCR. DNA from cultured CD4+ T cells was subjected to TCR sequencing with the Oncomine TCR Beta short-read assay at the Johns Hopkins FTIC core. The QIAamp micro DNA kit was used to extract genomic DNA from the cultured CD4+ T cells. Oncomine TCR Beta libraries from cultured CD4+ T cells were pooled using unique dual indexes and sequenced on an Illumina iSeq 100. The authors processed their data as follows. Non-productive sequences were removed, and CDR3s that did not start with C, did not end with F or W, or were shorter than 7 amino acids were discarded. The MANAFEST web application identified antigen-specific clonotypes by comparing peptide-stimulated wells against reference wells and other culture wells. Positive clones required FDR below 0.05, an odds ratio above 5, and productive frequency above 0.1% in at least two of three replicate wells. Cross-reactive clonotypes were defined as significantly expanded in both SARS-CoV-2 spike wells and at least one common cold coronavirus spike condition. CDR3 homology was assessed with Levenshtein distances (stringdist) and unrooted phylogenetic trees (ape) in R version 3.6.1. TCRdb cleaned the public reads at Q25 with fastp, built clones with MiXCR and kept in-frame beta chains. Entries are consolidated by CDR3 protein sequence, retaining the most common genes and DNA. These V and J calls rely on TCRdb rather than the paper's analysis. In all, the sample holds about 14,000 distinct CDR3 sequences, and 25% to 30% of those were seen once. The top ten clonotypes cover around 20% of the sample.

Sequences MNHEY (CDR1) and SVGAGI (CDR2) are obtained from the germline V gene. From the cysteine up to the phenylalanine, the CDR3 has a length of 13 residues. Kept here is only the CDR3 DNA, which spans 39 bases and is read in frame from base 1. Cut back by 2 bases and 3 bases, the V and J ends lie 6 bases apart. Beyond this particular receptor, the publication reports: In convalescent patients, a median around 83% of post-vaccine SARS-CoV-2-reactive clones were detected only after vaccination, and vaccine-specific priming was suggested by this finding. Of the vaccine-specific clones found in convalescent patients, nearly all (304 of 307) were mono-reactive for SARS-CoV-2 spike instead of being cross-reactive with common cold coronaviruses. Only a relatively small number of convalescent patients were included in the study, and early timepoints following natural infection were not analyzed. Although the median number of SARS-CoV-2-reactive clonotypes went up from around 20 after infection to approximately 40 after vaccination, the increase was not significant.

Remarks on this clonotype: Its recognized antigen is unknown. Within one base of it there is no much larger clone, and no base qualities were kept.

The sequence joins TRBV6-5 to TRBJ2-3; confidence is insufficient to name the D gene. Material: CD4+ T cells from blood, cultured in vitro, obtained before SARS-CoV-2 vaccination. This sequence originates from a human donor who received a COVID-19 vaccine. CDR3 protein: CASSYQETDTQYF. The DNA reads TGTGCCAGCAGTTACCAGGAGACAGATACGCAGTATTTT.